These 23 T cell receptor beta chains were all obtained from the same sample, sequenced in a study of T cell repertoires in cytomegalovirus infection. TCRdb called the reads again in MiXCR, with one record for every CDR3 protein. The sample consists of roughly 90,000 distinct CDR3 sequences, more than 20% of them appearing once. Antigens of these TCRs are unknown. Source: CD8+ T cells from cultured PBMCs, taken from culture after CMV antigen stimulation. Every receptor here comes from a human donor in good health (CMV status not recorded). Some clones in this sample may be carry-over from other donors' samples.

This clonotype was seen only a few times. The V call is TRBV11-2, the J call TRBJ1-1; TRBD1 aligns across 7 bases. This CDR3 contains 13 residues. The V gene's germline CDR1 is SGHAT and CDR2 FQNNGV. The V segment lost 5 bases and the J segment 8 bases; nucleotides outside the gene matches: 8. CDR3 region: CASSATRGEEAFF. CDR3 coding DNA: TGTGCCAGCAGCGCGACCAGGGGGGAAGAAGCTTTCTTT.

This rearrangement joins TRBV7-9 to TRBJ2-6; perhaps TRBD1 as D (7 bases). V lost 3 bases and J 0 bases, leaving 15 bases between the germline ends. The CDR3 consists of 18 residues. The germline V gene has CDR1 SEHNR and CDR2 FQNEAQ (reference sequence). CDR3 coding DNA: TGTGCCAGCAGCTTCCGGCAGGGGGGAAACTCTGGGGCCAACGTCCTGACTTTC. Amino acid sequence: CASSFRQGGNSGANVLTF. Full variable domain (outside the CDR3, taken from reference TRBV7-9 and TRBJ2-6): DTGVSQNPRHKITKRGQNVTFRCDPISEHNRLYWYRQTLGQGPEFLTYFQNEAQLEKSRLLSDRFSAERPKGSFSTLEIQRTEQGDSAMYLCASSFRQGGNSGANVLTFGAGSRLTVL.

The sample holds one count of this clonotype. The chain recombines TRBV5-1 with TRBJ1-5; 7 positions agree with TRBD1. V dropped 5 bases and J dropped 0; count of bases not matched to a gene: 11. Germline values: CDR1 SGHRS, CDR2 YFSETQ. CDR3 length: 17 residues. The CDR3 is CASRGRTGIASNQPQHF. Written as DNA, the CDR3 is TGCGCCAGCAGGGGGCGGACAGGCATAGCTAGCAATCAGCCCCAGCATTTT.

This clonotype was found a few times. This chain uses TRBV20-1 with TRBJ2-7; a possible D gene is TRBD1 (5 bases). CDR1 and CDR2 (germline): DFQATT, SNEGSKA (reference sequence). The CDR3 has 13 residues. V dropped 5 bases and J dropped 3 bases, with 14 bases sitting between them. In DNA, the CDR3 is TGCAGTGCTCTGGCAAATCAGGGCTACGAGCAGTACTTC. Translation: CSALANQGYEQYF.

This clonotype was picked up a small number of times. V usage is TRBV20-1 and J usage is TRBJ2-1; D not resolved. Deletions cut 5 bases from V and 4 bases from J, with 18 bases between. CDR3 length equals 15 residues. Germline V gene sequence: CDR1 DFQATT, CDR2 SNEGSKA (reference sequence). The CDR3: CSAPRSGILYNEQFF. The CDR3 DNA is TGCAGTGCTCCCCGATCTGGGATTTTGTACAATGAGCAGTTCTTC.

The DNA of the CDR3 is TGTGCCAGCAGTTTAGTGACAGGGGATCAGCCCCAGCATTTT. Encoded protein: CASSLVTGDQPQHF. V and J are TRBV12-3 or TRBV12-4 and TRBJ1-5, with 8 nucleotides matching TRBD1. CDR3 length equals 14 residues. Trimming at V came to 1 base and at J to 5 bases, leaving 1 base not matched to a gene.

This clonotype was counted many times. The chain employs TRBV19 and TRBJ2-7; D is possibly TRBD1 or TRBD2 (5 bases each). The germline V and J ends were trimmed by 5 bases and 0 bases, with 11 bases remaining between them. This CDR3 has 14 amino acids. Germline CDR1 LNHDA, CDR2 SQIVND (reference sequence). Here the CDR3 reads CASSFGDGSYEQYF. DNA for the CDR3: TGTGCCAGTAGTTTCGGGGACGGCTCCTACGAGCAGTACTTC.

The chain uses TRBV6-6 and TRBJ1-2; D might be TRBD1 (5 bases). The CDR3 covers 14 residues. Germline-derived CDR1 and CDR2 are MNHNY and SVGAGI (reference sequence). The V end was cut by 7 bases, the J end by 5 bases, with 17 bases between. The CDR3 bases are TGTGCCAGCATCTCGACAGTCTATGGATATGGCTACACCTTC. Protein: CASISTVYGYGYTF.

This clonotype showed up just a few times. The V gene is TRBV6-5, the J gene TRBJ2-1, with a weak D call TRBD2 (6 bases). The germline V gene has CDR1 MNHEY and CDR2 SVGAGI. Trimming took 7 bases from V and 0 from J, leaving 13 bases between them. The CDR3 is 15 residues long. The CDR3 sequence: CASKTSGFSYNEQFF. As DNA, the CDR3 is TGTGCCAGCAAGACGAGCGGGTTCTCCTACAATGAGCAGTTCTTC.

The sample holds a few counts of this clonotype. The chain carries TRBV24-1 and TRBJ1-1; D possibly corresponds to TRBD1 (6 bases). The CDR3 covers 18 residues. V shed 5 bases and J shed 0 bases, with 21 bases lying between them. Germline CDR1 is KGHDR and CDR2 is SFDVKD. CDR3 nucleotides: TGTGCCACCAGTGCTGAGCGGAAGGGGGGGGTGATGAACACTGAAGCTTTCTTT. Encoded protein: CATSAERKGGVMNTEAFF.

J is TRBJ1-4 and V is TRBV7-3, with 8 bases matching TRBD1. V gave up 5 bases and J gave up 7 bases; unmatched junction bases: 9. Per the germline V gene, CDR1 is SGHTA and CDR2 is FQGTGA. There are 15 residues in the CDR3. The CDR3: CASSASGGSGEKLFF. The CDR3 coding sequence is TGTGCCAGCAGCGCCTCAGGGGGCTCTGGTGAAAAACTGTTTTTT.

This clonotype was seen a handful of times. The CDR3 spells CASSLGGGMSGYEQFF. CDR3 DNA sequence: TGCGCCAGCAGCCTAGGGGGAGGAATGTCTGGCTATGAGCAGTTCTTC. This rearrangement joins TRBV4-3 to TRBJ2-1; TRBD1 or TRBD2 may be the D gene (6 bases each). V gave up 4 bases and J gave up 8 bases, with 21 bases separating them. Germline V gives CDR1 LGHNA, CDR2 YSLEER. This CDR3 is 16 amino acids long.

This chain links TRBV6-5 with TRBJ1-1; 10 bases map to TRBD1. The germline V gene has CDR1 MNHEY and CDR2 SVGAGI. J was trimmed by 5 bases and V by 0 bases; bases with no gene match: 3. CDR3 length equals 15 residues. The CDR3 is CASSYSGQGWTEAFF. For the CDR3, the DNA is TGTGCCAGCAGTTACTCGGGACAGGGGTGGACTGAAGCTTTCTTT.

This clonotype was seen repeatedly, ten times or more. This rearrangement joins TRBV5-6 to TRBJ1-1, with TRBD1 matching over 10 bases. Germline CDR1 reads SGHDT; CDR2 reads YYEEEE. The CDR3 runs to 13 residues. The trim removed 0 bases at V and 8 bases at J, leaving 1 base unmatched. CDR3 bases: TGTGCCAGCAGCTTGGGGACAGGGGGGGAAGCTTTCTTT. This codes for CASSLGTGGEAFF. Drawing the rest from reference TRBV5-6 and TRBJ1-1, the complete variable domain is DAGVTQSPTHLIKTRGQQVTLRCSPKSGHDTVSWYQQALGQGPQFIFQYYEEEERQRGNFPDRFSGHQFPNYSSELNVNALLLGDSALYLCASSLGTGGEAFFGQGTRLTVV.

The rearrangement links TRBV18 to TRBJ1-1; 7 bases agree with TRBD1. Germline V gene lookup returns CDR1 KGHSH and CDR2 LQKENI. The CDR3 has 15 amino acids. J gave up 5 bases and V 5 bases, and 11 bases lay outside the gene matches. The CDR3 loop reads CASSRPTGVRTEAFF. As DNA, the CDR3 is TGTGCCAGCTCAAGGCCAACAGGGGTGAGGACTGAAGCTTTCTTT.

The rearrangement uses TRBV4-1 and TRBJ1-1; weak D call: TRBD1 (5 bases). In germline, CDR1 is MGHRA, CDR2 YSYEKL. The CDR3 is made up of 12 amino acids. V lost 8 bases, J lost 5 bases, and 12 bases lay in between. The CDR3 sequence: CASRGEGTEAFF. The DNA of the CDR3 is TGCGCCAGCCGGGGGGAGGGGACTGAAGCTTTCTTT.

At least ten counts were recorded for this clonotype. The J gene is TRBJ2-7, the V gene TRBV7-6, with TRBD1 matching 7 bases. Germline CDR1 and CDR2: SGHVS and FNYEAQ. This CDR3 is 14 amino acids long. J lost 6 bases, V lost 3 bases, and 8 bases had no gene match. This CDR3 is CASSFETGFAEQYF. The CDR3 DNA is TGTGCCAGCAGCTTCGAGACAGGGTTTGCCGAGCAGTACTTC.

This clonotype has more than one count but fewer than ten. This rearrangement joins TRBV5-6 to TRBJ2-2; tentatively, D is TRBD2 (7 bases). V was clipped by 0 bases and J by 10 bases, with 16 bases between them. The length of the CDR3 is 15 residues. Germline CDR1 is SGHDT and CDR2 is YYEEEE. The CDR3 loop is CASSLEGEGESELFF. Written as DNA, the CDR3 is TGTGCCAGCAGCTTGGAGGGGGAGGGCGAGTCGGAGCTGTTTTTT.

Comments on this clonotype: Compared with germline, one end of the junction differs, possibly owing to a read error. V and J are TRBV28 and TRBJ1-2, with TRBD1 matching 7 bases. Germline V gene sequence: CDR1 MDHEN, CDR2 SYDVKM. The CDR3 spans 14 residues. The CDR3 DNA reads TGTGCCAGCAGCCTTGCGGGACAGACTTATGGCGACACCTTC. Residues: CASSLAGQTYGDTF.

Remarks on this clonotype: One junction end does not reproduce the germline sequence, and a read error may be involved. The gene calls are TRBV4-1 and TRBJ2-3; D is unclear. The CDR3 length is 15 residues. CDR1 is MGHRA, CDR2 YSYEKL, per germline. CDR3 in DNA: TGCGCCAGCAGCGAAGATCGCGGTAGCACAGATACGCAGTATTTT. Translating gives CASSEDRGSTDTQYF.

This clonotype was observed at least ten times. The gene calls are TRBV7-9 and TRBJ1-2; TRBD1 is a possible D gene (6 bases). The germline V and J ends were trimmed by 3 bases and 1 base, with 12 bases remaining between them. There are 15 residues in the CDR3. Germline CDR1 is SEHNR and CDR2 is FQNEAQ (reference sequence). CDR3 in amino acids: CASSLTGPFNYGYTF. The CDR3 DNA reads as TGTGCCAGCAGCTTGACAGGACCTTTTAACTATGGCTACACCTTC.

To note about this clonotype: This could be a read error, since a much larger clone is one nucleotide away. The chain is built from TRBV19 and TRBJ2-1, with 7 bases aligning to TRBD1. This CDR3 has 18 amino acids. V gave up 2 bases and J gave up 2 bases; unmatched junction bases: 12. Germline CDR1 reads LNHDA; CDR2 reads SQIVND (reference sequence). The CDR3 loop reads CASSIQVGTDSAYNEQFF. CDR3 bases: TGTGCCAGTAGTATACAGGTCGGGACAGATTCCGCCTACAATGAGCAGTTCTTC. Supplemented by reference TRBV19 and TRBJ2-1, the full variable domain reads DGGITQSPKYLFRKEGQNVTLSCEQNLNHDAMYWYRQDPGQGLRLIYYSQIVNDFQKGDIAEGYSVSREKKESFPLTVTSAQKNPTAFYLCASSIQVGTDSAYNEQFFGPGTRLTVL.

This clonotype has only a few counts. The rearrangement uses TRBV15 and TRBJ2-1; 10 bases are a match to TRBD1. CDR1 is LNHNV, CDR2 YYDKDF, per germline (reference sequence). The CDR3 has 18 residues. V dropped 2 bases and J dropped 5; count of bases not matched to a gene: 12. The CDR3 reads CATSRSRDRGWEHNEQFF. As DNA, the CDR3 is TGTGCCACCAGCAGAAGCCGGGACAGGGGCTGGGAACACAATGAGCAGTTCTTC.